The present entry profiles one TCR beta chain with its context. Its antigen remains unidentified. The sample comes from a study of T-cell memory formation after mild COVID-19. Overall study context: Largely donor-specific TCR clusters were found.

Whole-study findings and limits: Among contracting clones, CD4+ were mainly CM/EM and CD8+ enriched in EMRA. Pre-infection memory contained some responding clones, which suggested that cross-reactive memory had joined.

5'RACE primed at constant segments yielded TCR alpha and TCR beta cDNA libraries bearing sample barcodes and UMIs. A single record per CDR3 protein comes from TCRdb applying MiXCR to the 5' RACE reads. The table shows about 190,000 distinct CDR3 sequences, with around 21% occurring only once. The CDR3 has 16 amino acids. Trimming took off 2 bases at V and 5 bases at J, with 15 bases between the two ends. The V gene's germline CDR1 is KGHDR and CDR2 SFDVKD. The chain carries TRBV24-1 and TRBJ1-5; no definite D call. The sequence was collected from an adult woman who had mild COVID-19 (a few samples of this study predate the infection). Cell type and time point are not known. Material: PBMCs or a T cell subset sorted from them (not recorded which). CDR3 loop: CATSDSSASDYQPQHF. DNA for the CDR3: TGTGCCACCAGTGATTCCAGCGCGAGCGATTATCAGCCCCAGCATTTT.